This TCR beta chain was captured in a study of shared clonotypes between healthy human individuals. Cells designated naive CD8 were CD45RO-negative and were positively selected for CCR7, with terminally differentiated effector memory CD45RA+ cells excluded. Profiling relied on immunoSEQ multiplex PCR, and the TCRdb table lists in-frame clones only, not all of them. Of around 1,900,000 clones listed, just over 90% were seen once; the top ten hold roughly 1.7%. The CDR3 loop spans 15 amino acids. Trimming at V came to 3 bases and at J to 10 bases, leaving 12 bases not matched to a gene. The germline V gene encodes CDR1 SGDLS and CDR2 YYNGEE.

The TCR was taken from a man younger than 35 in good health. Some clones in this sample may be carry-over from other donors' samples. V and J are TRBV9 and TRBJ2-1; 8 positions match TRBD2. The sample was naive CD8+ T cells from PBMCs. In nucleotides, the CDR3 is TGTGCCAGCAGCGCCGGGACTAGAGGGTACTGGGAGCAGTTCTTC. It codes for CASSAGTRGYWEQFF. Full variable domain (rest looked up from reference TRBV9 and TRBJ2-1): DSGVTQTPKHLITATGQRVTLRCSPRSGDLSVYWYQQSLDQGLQFLIQYYNGEERAKGNILERFSAQQFPDLHSELNLSSLELGDSALYFCASSAGTRGYWEQFFGPGTRLTVL.